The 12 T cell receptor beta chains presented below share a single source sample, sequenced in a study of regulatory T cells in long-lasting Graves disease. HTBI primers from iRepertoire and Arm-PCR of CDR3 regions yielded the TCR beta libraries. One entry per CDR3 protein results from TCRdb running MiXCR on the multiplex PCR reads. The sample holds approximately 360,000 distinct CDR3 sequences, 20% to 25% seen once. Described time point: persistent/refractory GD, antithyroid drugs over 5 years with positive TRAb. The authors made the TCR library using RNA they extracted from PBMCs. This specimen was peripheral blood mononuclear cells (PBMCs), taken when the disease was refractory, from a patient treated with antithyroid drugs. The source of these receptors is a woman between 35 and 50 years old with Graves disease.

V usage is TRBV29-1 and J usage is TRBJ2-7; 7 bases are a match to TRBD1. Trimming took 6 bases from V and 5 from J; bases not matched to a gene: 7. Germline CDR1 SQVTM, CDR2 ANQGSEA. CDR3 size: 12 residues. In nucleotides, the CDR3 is TGCAGCGTGACAGGGCCCGCTGACGAGCAGTACTTC. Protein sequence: CSVTGPADEQYF.

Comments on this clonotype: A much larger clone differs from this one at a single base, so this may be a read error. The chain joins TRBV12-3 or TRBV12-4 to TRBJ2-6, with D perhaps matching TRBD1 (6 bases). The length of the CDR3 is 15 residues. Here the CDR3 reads CASSPLGAGANVLSF. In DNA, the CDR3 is TGTGCCAGCAGCCCATTGGGGGCTGGGGCCAACGTCCTGAGTTTC.

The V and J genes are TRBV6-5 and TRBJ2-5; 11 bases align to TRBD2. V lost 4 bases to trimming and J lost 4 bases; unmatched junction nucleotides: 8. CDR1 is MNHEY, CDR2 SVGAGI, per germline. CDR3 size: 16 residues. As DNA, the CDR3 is TGTGCCAGCAGTTCGGGACTCGGACTAGCGGGAGAGACCCAGTACTTC. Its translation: CASSSGLGLAGETQYF.

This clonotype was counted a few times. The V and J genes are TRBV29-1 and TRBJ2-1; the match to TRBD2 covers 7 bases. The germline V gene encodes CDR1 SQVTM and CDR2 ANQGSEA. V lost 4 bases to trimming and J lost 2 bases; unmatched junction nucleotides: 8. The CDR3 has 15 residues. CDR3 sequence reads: CSVVGGSQTYNEQFF. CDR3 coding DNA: TGCAGCGTTGTGGGCGGGAGTCAAACCTACAATGAGCAGTTCTTC.

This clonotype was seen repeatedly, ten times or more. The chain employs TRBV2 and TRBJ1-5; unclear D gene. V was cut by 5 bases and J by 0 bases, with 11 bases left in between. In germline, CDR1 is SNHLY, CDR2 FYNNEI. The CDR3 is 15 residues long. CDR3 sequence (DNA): TGTGCCAGCAGTCATATCAGCGATAGCAATCAGCCCCAGCATTTT. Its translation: CASSHISDSNQPQHF.

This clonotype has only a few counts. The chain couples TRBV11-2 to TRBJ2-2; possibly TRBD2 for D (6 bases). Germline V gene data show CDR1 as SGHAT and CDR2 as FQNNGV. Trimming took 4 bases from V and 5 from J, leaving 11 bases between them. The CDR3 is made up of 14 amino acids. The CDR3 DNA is TGTGCCAGCAGCTCCTATGGGGGGACCGGGGAGCTGTTTTTT. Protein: CASSSYGGTGELFF.

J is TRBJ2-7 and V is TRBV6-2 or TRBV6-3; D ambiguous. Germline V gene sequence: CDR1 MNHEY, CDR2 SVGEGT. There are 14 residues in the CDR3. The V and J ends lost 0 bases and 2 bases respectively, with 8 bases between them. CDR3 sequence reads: CASSYSVPPYEQYF. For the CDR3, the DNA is TGTGCCAGCAGTTACTCGGTTCCCCCCTACGAGCAGTACTTC.

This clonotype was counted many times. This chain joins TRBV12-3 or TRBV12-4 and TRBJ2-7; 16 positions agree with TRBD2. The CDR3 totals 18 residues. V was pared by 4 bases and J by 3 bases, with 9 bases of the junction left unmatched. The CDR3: CASSSPGTSGRAYYEQYF. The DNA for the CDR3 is TGTGCCAGCAGTTCGCCTGGGACTAGCGGGAGGGCGTACTACGAGCAGTACTTC.

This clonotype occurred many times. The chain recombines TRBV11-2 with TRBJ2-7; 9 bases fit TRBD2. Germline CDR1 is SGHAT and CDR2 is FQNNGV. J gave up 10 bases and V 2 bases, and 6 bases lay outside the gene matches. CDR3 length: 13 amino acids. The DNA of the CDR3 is TGTGCCAGCAGCTTACCGGGACTAGCTCTTCAGTACTTC. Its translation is CASSLPGLALQYF.

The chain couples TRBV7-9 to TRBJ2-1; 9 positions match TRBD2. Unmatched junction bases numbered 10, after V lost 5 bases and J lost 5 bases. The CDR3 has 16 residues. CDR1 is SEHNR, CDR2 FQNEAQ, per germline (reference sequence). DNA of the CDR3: TGTGCCAGCAGCAATCTCTTAGCGGGAGATGACAATGAGCAGTTCTTC. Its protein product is CASSNLLAGDDNEQFF.

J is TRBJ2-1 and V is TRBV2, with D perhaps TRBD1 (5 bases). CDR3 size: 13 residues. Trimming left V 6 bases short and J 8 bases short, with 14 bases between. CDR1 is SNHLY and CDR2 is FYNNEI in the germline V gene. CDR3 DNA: TGTGCCAGCAGGGTACCCCAGGGCTATGAGCAGTTCTTC. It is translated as CASRVPQGYEQFF.

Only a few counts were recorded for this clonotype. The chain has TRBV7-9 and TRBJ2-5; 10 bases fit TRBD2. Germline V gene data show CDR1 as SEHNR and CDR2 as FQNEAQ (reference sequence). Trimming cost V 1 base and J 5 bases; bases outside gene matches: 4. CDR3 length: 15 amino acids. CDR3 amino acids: CASSLGFSGRETQYF. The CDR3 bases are TGTGCCAGCAGCTTAGGATTTAGCGGGAGGGAGACCCAGTACTTC. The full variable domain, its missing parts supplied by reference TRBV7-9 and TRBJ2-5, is DTGVSQNPRHKITKRGQNVTFRCDPISEHNRLYWYRQTLGQGPEFLTYFQNEAQLEKSRLLSDRFSAERPKGSFSTLEIQRTEQGDSAMYLCASSLGFSGRETQYFGPGTRLLVL.